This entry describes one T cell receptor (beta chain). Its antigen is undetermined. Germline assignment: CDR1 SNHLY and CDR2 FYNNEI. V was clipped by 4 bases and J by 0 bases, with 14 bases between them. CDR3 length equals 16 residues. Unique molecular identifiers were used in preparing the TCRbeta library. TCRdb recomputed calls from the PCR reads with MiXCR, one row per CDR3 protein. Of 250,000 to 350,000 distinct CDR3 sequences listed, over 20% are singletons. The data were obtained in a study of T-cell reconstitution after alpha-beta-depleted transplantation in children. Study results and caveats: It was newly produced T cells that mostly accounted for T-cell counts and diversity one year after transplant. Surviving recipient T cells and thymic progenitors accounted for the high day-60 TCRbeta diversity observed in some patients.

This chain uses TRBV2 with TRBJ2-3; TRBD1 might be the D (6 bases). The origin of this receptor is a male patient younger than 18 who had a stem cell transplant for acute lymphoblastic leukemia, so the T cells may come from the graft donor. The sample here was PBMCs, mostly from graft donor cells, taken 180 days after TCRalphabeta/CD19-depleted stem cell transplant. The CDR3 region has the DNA TGTGCCAGCAGTGTGGGGGCCCCCCCTAGCACAGATACGCAGTATTTT. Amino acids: CASSVGAPPSTDTQYF.